This T cell receptor beta chain originates from a study of cytomegalovirus exposure and HLA in healthy donors. Broader study findings: Researchers reported that a few CMV-associated chains were confirmed in vitro as CMV antigen-specific. In a later analysis, HLA-associated beta chains showed higher expansion and lower generation probabilities than comparable chains.

V lost 6 bases, J lost 3 bases, and 7 bases stayed unmatched. This CDR3 is 15 amino acids long. Germline values: CDR1 MNHNY, CDR2 SVGAGI (reference sequence). 60 Vbeta and 13 Jbeta primers were used in PCR. The assay was immunoSEQ multiplex PCR, and TCRdb's table has in-frame clones only and misses some. The sample lists about 130,000 clones, roughly 10% occurring once. This clone turned up a few times. Its matching antigen is unknown. Though probably carrying unrecorded immune exposures, donors were nominally healthy at sampling. The chain links TRBV6-6 to TRBJ2-5; 10 bases align to TRBD2. Sequencing input: PBMCs. The TCR sequence derives from a man aged 45-65 years in good health and CMV-seronegative. Here the CDR3 reads CASRGSGRAEETQYF. In DNA form, the CDR3 reads TGTGCCAGCAGGGGGAGCGGGAGGGCCGAAGAGACCCAGTACTTC.